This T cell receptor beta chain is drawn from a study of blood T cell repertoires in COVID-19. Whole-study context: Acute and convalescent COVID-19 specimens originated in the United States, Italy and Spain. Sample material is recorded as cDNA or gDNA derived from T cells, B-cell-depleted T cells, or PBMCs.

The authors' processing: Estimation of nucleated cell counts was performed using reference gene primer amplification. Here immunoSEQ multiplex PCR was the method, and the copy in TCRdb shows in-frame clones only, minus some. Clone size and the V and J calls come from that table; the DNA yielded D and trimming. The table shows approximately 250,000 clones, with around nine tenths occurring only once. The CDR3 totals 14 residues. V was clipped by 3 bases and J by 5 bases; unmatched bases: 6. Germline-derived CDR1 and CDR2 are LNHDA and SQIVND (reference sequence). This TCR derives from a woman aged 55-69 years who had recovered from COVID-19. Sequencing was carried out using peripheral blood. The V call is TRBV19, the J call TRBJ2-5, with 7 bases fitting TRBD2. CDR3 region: CASSISSGAETQYF. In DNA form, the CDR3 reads TGTGCCAGTAGTATCTCCAGCGGGGCGGAGACCCAGTACTTC.